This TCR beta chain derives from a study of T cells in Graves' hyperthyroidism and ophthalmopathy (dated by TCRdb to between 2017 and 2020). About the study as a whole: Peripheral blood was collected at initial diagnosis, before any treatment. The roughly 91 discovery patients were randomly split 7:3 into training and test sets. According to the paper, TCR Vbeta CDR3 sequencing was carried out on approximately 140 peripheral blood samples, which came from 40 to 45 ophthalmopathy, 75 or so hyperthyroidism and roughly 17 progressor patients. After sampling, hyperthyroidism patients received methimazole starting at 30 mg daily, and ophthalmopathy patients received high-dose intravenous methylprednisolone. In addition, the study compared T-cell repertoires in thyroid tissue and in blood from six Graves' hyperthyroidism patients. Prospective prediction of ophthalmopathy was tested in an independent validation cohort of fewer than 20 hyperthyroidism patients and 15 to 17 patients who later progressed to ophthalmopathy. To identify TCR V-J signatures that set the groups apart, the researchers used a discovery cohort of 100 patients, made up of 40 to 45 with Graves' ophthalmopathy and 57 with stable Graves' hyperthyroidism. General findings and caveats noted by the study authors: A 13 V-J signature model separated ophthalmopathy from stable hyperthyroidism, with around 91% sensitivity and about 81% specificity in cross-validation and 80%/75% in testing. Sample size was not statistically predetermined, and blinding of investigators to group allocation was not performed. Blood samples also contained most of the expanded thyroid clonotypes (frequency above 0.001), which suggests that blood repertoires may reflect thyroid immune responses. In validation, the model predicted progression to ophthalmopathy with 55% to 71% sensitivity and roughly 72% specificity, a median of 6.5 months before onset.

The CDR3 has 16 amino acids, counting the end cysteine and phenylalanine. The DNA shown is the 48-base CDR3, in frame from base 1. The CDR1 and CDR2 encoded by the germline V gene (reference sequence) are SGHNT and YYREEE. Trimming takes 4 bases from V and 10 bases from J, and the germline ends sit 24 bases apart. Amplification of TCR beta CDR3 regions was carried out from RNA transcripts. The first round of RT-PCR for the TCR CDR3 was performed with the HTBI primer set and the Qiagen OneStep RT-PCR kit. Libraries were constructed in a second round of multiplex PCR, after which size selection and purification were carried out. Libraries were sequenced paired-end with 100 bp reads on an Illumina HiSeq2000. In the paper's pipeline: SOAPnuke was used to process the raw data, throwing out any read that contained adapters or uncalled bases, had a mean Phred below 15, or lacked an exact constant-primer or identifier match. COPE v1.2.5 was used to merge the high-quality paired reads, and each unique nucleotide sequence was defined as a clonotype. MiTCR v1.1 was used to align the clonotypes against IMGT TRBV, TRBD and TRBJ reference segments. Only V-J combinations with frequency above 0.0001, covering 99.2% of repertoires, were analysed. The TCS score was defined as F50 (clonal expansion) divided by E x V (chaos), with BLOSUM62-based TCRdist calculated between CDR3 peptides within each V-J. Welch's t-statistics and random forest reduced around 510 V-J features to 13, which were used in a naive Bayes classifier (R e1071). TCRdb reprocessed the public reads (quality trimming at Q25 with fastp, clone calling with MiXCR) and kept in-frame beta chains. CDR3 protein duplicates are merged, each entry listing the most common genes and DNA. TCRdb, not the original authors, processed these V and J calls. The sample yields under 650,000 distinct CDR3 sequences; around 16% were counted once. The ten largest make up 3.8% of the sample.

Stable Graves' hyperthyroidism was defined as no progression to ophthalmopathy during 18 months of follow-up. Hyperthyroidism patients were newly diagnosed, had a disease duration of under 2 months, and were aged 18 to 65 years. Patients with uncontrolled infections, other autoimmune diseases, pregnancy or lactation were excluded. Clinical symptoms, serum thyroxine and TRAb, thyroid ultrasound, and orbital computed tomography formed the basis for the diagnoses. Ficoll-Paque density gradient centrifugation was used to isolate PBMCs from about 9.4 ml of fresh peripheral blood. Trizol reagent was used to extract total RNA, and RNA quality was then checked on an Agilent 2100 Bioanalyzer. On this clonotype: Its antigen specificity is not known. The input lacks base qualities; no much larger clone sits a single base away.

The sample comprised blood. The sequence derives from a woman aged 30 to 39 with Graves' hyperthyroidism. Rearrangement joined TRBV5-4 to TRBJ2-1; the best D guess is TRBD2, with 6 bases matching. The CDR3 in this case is CASSHPAGLRGGEQFF. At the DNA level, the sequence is TGTGCCAGCAGCCACCCAGCCGGACTTCGGGGAGGCGAGCAGTTCTTC.